This paragraph covers one T cell receptor beta chain sequence. Antigen: not known. This CDR3 comprises 16 residues. Germline V gene data show CDR1 as KGHSH and CDR2 as LQKENI. The V end lost 2 bases, the J end lost 7 bases, and 20 bases lay between the germline ends. Repertoires were generated with immunoSEQ multiplex PCR, while TCRdb's copy carries only in-frame clones and drops some. The table shows over 90,000 clones, with 80% to 95% occurring only once. The sample belongs to a study of T cell responses to AZD1222 COVID-19 vaccine. General study findings and limits: Clonal diversity was possibly underestimated; the donors were predominantly white British and more often female.

The material sequenced was peripheral blood, taken 28 days after the second AZD1222 dose. This receptor was taken from an adult who received the AZD1222 COVID-19 vaccine. J is TRBJ1-2 and V is TRBV18; perhaps TRBD1 as D (6 bases). CDR3 bases: TGTGCCAGCTCACCAGTCTCGGGTCAGGGGTCTTCTGGCTACACCTTC. Encoded protein: CASSPVSGQGSSGYTF.